This T cell receptor beta chain emerged from a study of blood T cell repertoires in COVID-19. Study as a whole: Donors in the United States, Italy and Spain gave samples during acute or convalescent COVID-19. PBMCs, B-cell-depleted T cells, or T cells were the source of the cDNA or gDNA that made up the material.

Trimming pared 1 base from V and 1 base from J, leaving 5 bases between. The germline V gene encodes CDR1 GTSNPN and CDR2 SVGIG (reference sequence). CDR3 length: 12 residues. Original analysis: Reference gene primer amplification gave estimated nucleated cell counts. The protocol was immunoSEQ multiplex PCR, while the TCRdb copy is restricted to in-frame clones and leaves out a portion. The DNA was the basis for D and trimming; V, J and clone size are from that table. The table has some 60,000 clones, roughly 79% seen once; the top ten hold about 33%. This TCR came from a human donor in a cohort sampled during active COVID-19. Sequencing input: peripheral blood. The rearrangement joins TRBV30 to TRBJ2-7; no firm D call. CDR3 sequence (DNA): TGTGCCTGGAGTGCCCTTTCCTACGAGCAGTACTTC. Protein sequence: CAWSALSYEQYF.